This TCR beta chain is drawn from a study of neoadjuvant anti-PD-1 for oral cavity cancer (dated by TCRdb to about 2021). About the study as a whole: Before curative-intent surgical resection, most patients were given three to four biweekly doses of nivolumab at 3 mg/kg. Patients who did not progress were given a fourth nivolumab dose at about day 43 and had definitive surgical resection on days 50-56. Patients with complete response, partial response or stable disease by RECIST 1.1 were defined as responders, whereas patients with progression were defined as non-responders. There were about a dozen patients in the parent correlative cohort, and the response rate was about 36%. General study outcomes and caveats: After neoadjuvant nivolumab, non-responders showed significantly higher T cell clonality (Gini index) in PBMCs than responders did. Only a few patients per response group were included in the TCR analyses, and larger cohorts for validation were called for by the authors. Higher pretreatment blood TCRbeta clonality and lower post-treatment tumor TCRbeta clonality were correlated with higher pretreatment blood Treg/Th17 ratios.

To note about this clone: Its antigen target is currently unknown. No much larger clone exists at a distance of one base, and base qualities are not known.

CDR1 and CDR2, looked up from the germline V gene, are SGHTA and FQGNSA. The cysteine opens and the phenylalanine closes a CDR3 of 15 amino acids. Just the 45-base CDR3 DNA is kept, in frame starting at base 1. V sheds 5 bases and J sheds 6 bases, leaving 17 bases between their ends. For deep sequencing, each PBMC sample was run in six replicates, with libraries mostly built from about 510 ng of input genomic DNA. Following the manufacturer's instructions, the team built TCRbeta libraries using the immunoSEQ hsTCRbeta kit. Sequencing of the completed libraries took place using an Illumina NovaSeq 6000 S4 flow cell after they had been pooled to 2.5 to 3.5 nM. The original pipeline was this. Raw data preprocessing and quality control were performed with the immunoSEQ Analyzer. The analysis was restricted to productive rearrangements, with each unique CDR3 amino acid sequence defining a clonotype. Using the R package tcR, the researchers computed the Gini-Simpson index as their estimate of repertoire clonality. Gini indices were compared with Student's t test, and associations with tumor size change were assessed by Pearson correlation. TCRdb took over this immuneACCESS table, retaining in-frame rearrangements with V and J assigned. Such tables are incomplete; in checked studies, under half of the missing clones stem from an unresolved V gene, and the remainder is unexplained. The DNA was the basis for D and trimming; V, J and clone size are from that table. The sample table contains over 60,000 clones; only one count was recorded for 80% to 90% of them. The ten largest clones take up roughly 3% of the sample.

What this sample's time point label stands for: after neoadjuvant nivolumab, at surgical resection. Patients had been newly diagnosed with stage II-IVA oral cavity squamous cell carcinoma, and no prior systemic or radiation treatment had been given to the patients. The cohort was composed of patients with HPV-negative, locally advanced oral cavity squamous cell carcinoma. Peripheral blood mononuclear cells were analyzed directly and were not maintained or expanded in culture. The samples were obtained from a longitudinal correlative study of a single-arm phase II trial testing neoadjuvant nivolumab in oral cavity squamous cell carcinoma. Subject-matched pre- and post-treatment PBMCs and tumors from three responders and three non-responders underwent genomic DNA-based TCRbeta sequencing. Peripheral blood mononuclear cells were collected once before nivolumab treatment and again after treatment, at the time of surgery. Genomic DNA was isolated from PBMCs using the Maxwell RSC DNA from Cells kit.

The receptor was isolated from a person between 40 and 85 years old with oral cavity squamous cell carcinoma. This specimen was PBMCs, taken after nivolumab (anti-PD-1) treatment. The chain employs TRBV7-2 and TRBJ2-1, with the D gene not clear enough to name. The DNA sequence is as follows: TGTGCCAGCAGCCACTACACCGTAGCAGGCAATGAGCAGTTCTTC. This codes for CASSHYTVAGNEQFF.